This T cell receptor beta chain stems from a study of T cell responses to AZD1222 COVID-19 vaccine. Worth noting for this clone: Antigen: not known.

Clones were read by immunoSEQ multiplex PCR, and TCRdb kept only the in-frame ones, dropping some. The data show some 120,000 clones, approximately 85% seen once. CDR1 and CDR2 from the germline V gene are KGHSH and LQKENI. The CDR3 is 16 amino acids. The ends were cut back, 0 bases at V and 4 bases at J, with 15 bases in the middle. Study-level results: Two AZD1222 administrations were followed by greater Spike-specific TCR breadth and depth. Every sample of the repertoires postdated the peak T cell response. Among vaccine-associated CD4 TCRs, coverage spanned spike, with dominance at 160-218 and 743-854. Donors, mostly white British, included more females; clonal diversity was possibly underestimated.

The rearrangement links TRBV18 to TRBJ1-1; the D gene is possibly TRBD1 (6 bases). The sample in question was peripheral blood, obtained on day 0 of MenACWY control vaccination. The receptor was derived from an adult in good health. CDR3: CASSPPNRVWGTEAFF. DNA of the CDR3: TGTGCCAGCTCACCACCGAACAGGGTATGGGGCACTGAAGCTTTCTTT.